The rows below give T cell receptor beta chains drawn from one sample of a study of tumor-infiltrating lymphocytes in oesophageal squamous cell carcinoma. TCRdb processed the PCR reads anew with MiXCR; each CDR3 protein has one entry. The sample lists approximately 22,000 distinct CDR3 sequences; approximately 34% were seen once. The sample consisted of esophageal tumor tissue. The source is a female donor with esophageal squamous cell carcinoma. The conserved cysteine and the conserved F or W are not part of the CDR3 here.

v_gene	j_gene	CDR3aa
TRBV5-6	TRBJ2-5	ASSLGGSETQY
TRBV12-3/TRBV12-4	-	ASSSAGTGVHEQY
TRBV5-1	TRBJ1-6	ASSSQGASNSPLH
TRBV7-9	TRBJ2-7	ASSSMLADTVGEQY
TRBV7-6	TRBJ2-1	ASSPFSGRFYEQF
TRBV6-1	TRBJ1-2	ASSFSQGVYGYT
TRBV29-1	TRBJ1-4	SVRKGAQNEKLF
TRBV6-1	TRBJ2-2	ASSATSGSPGELF
TRBV7-3	TRBJ2-1	ASSLGDNEQF
TRBV7-3	TRBJ2-5	ASSLNTGNGETQY
TRBV7-2	TRBJ2-5	ASMLNSGRETQY
TRBV7-9	TRBJ1-1	ASSSGTGVGGTEAF
TRBV10-2	TRBJ2-7	ASSGDLREGQNYNEQY
TRBV19	-	ASGTGPGGNIQY